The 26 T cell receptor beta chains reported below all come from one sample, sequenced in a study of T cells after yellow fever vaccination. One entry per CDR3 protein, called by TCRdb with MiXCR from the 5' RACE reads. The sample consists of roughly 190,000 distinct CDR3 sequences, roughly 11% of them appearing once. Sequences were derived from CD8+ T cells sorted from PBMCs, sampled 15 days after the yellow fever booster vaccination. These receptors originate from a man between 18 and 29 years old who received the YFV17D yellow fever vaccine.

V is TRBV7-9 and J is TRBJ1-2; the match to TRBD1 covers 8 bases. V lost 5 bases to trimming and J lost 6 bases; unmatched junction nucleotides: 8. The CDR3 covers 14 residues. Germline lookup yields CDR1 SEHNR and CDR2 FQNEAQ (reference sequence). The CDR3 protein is CASSQNDRGDGYTF. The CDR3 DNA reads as TGTGCCAGCAGCCAGAACGACAGGGGTGATGGCTACACCTTC.

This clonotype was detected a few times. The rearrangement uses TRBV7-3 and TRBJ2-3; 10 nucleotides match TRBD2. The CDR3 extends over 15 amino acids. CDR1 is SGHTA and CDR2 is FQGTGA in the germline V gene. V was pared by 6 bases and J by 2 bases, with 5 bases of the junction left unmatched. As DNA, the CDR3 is TGTGCCAGCAGTCGGAGCGGGGGGGACACAGATACGCAGTATTTT. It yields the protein CASSRSGGDTDTQYF.

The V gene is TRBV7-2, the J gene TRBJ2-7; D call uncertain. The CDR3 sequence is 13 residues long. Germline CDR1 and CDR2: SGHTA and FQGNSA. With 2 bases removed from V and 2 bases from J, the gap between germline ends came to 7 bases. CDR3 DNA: TGTGCCAGCAGCTTATGGGCAGCCTACGAGCAGTACGTC. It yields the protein CASSLWAAYEQYV.

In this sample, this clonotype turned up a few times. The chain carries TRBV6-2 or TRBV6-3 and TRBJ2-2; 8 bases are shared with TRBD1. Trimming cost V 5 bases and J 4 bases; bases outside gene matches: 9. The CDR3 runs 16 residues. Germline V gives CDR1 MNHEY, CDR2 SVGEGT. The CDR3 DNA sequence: TGTGCCAGCAGTAGATCGACAGGGGCGTCCACCGGGGAGCTGTTTTTT. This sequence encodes CASSRSTGASTGELFF.

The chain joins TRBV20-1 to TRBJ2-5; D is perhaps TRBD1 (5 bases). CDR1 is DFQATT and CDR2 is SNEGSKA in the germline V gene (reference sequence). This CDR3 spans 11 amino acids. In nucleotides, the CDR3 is TGCAGCCACGCAGGGTCAGAGACCCAGTACTTC. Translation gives CSHAGSETQYF.

In DNA, the CDR3 is TGTGCCAGCAGCCAGAGCCCGGGGGCTGGCTACACCTTC. Protein sequence: CASSQSPGAGYTF. The J gene is TRBJ1-2, the V gene TRBV16; possible D gene TRBD1, 6 bases. The CDR3 totals 13 residues. V gave up 3 bases and J gave up 7 bases, with 12 bases separating them. CDR1 is KGHSY and CDR2 is FQNENV in the germline V gene.

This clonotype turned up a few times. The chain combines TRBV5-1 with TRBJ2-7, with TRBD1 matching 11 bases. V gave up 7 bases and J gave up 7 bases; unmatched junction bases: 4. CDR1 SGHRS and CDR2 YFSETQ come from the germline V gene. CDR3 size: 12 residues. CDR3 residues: CASQGQGEEQYF. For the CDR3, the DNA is TGCGCCAGCCAGGGACAGGGGGAAGAGCAGTACTTC. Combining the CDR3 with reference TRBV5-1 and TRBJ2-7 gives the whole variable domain KAGVTQTPRYLIKTRGQQVTLSCSPISGHRSVSWYQQTPGQGLQFLFEYFSETQRNKGNFPGRFSGRQFSNSRSEMNVSTLELGDSALYLCASQGQGEEQYFGPGTRLTVT.

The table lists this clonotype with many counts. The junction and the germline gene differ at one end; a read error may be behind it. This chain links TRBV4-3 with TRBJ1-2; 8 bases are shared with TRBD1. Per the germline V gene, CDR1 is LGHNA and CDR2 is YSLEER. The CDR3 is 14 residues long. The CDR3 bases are TGCGCCAGCAGCCAAGTGGGACTAGGACAGGGATATCTCTTC. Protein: CASSQVGLGQGYLF.

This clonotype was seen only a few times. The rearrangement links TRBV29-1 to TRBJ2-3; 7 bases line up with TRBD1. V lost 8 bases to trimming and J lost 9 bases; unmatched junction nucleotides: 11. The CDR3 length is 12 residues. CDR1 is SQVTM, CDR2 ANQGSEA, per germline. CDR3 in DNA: TGCAGCACGGAGGCGACAGGGCAGACGCAGTATTTT. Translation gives CSTEATGQTQYF.

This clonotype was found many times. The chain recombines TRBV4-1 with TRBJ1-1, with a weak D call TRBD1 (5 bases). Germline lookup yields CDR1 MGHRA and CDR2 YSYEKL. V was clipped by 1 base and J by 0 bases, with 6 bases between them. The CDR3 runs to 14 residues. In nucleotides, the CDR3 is TGCGCCAGCAGCCAAGTGGGGCTGAACACTGAAGCTTTCTTT. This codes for CASSQVGLNTEAFF.

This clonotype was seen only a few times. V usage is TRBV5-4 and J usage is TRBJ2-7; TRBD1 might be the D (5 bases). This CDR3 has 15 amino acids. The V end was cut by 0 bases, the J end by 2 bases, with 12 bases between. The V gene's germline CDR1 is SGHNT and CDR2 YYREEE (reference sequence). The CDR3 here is CASSLESGRPYEQYF. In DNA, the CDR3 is TGTGCCAGCAGCTTGGAGTCAGGGCGTCCCTACGAGCAGTACTTC.

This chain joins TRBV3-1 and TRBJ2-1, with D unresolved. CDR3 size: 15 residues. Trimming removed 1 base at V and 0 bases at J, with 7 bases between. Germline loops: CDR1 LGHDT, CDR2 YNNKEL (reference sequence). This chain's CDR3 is CASSQVFGSYNEQFF. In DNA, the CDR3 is TGTGCCAGCAGCCAAGTATTTGGCTCCTACAATGAGCAGTTCTTC.

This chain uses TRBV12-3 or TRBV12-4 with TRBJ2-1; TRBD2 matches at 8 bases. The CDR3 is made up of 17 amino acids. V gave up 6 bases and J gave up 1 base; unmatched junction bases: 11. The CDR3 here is CASSAQLAGSSYNEQFF. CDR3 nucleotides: TGTGCCAGCAGCGCCCAATTAGCGGGGAGTTCCTACAATGAGCAGTTCTTC.

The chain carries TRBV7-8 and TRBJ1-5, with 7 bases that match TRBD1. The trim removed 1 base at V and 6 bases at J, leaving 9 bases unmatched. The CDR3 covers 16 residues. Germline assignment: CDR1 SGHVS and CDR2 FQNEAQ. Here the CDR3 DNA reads TGTGCCAGCAGCTTAGGCAGTAGGGCAGGGGGTCAGCCCCAGCATTTT. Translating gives CASSLGSRAGGQPQHF.

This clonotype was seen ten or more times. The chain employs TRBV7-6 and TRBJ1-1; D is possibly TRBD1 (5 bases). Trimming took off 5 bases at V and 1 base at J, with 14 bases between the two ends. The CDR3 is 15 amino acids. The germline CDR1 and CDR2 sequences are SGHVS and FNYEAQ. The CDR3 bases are TGTGCCAGCAGCGGGACCGACCATGGGAACACTGAAGCTTTCTTT. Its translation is CASSGTDHGNTEAFF.

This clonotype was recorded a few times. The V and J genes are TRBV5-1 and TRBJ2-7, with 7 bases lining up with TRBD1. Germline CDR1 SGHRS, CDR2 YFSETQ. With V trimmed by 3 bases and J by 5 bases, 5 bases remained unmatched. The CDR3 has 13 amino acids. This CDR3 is CASSWTGFNEQYV. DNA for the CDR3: TGCGCCAGCAGCTGGACAGGTTTCAACGAGCAGTACGTC.

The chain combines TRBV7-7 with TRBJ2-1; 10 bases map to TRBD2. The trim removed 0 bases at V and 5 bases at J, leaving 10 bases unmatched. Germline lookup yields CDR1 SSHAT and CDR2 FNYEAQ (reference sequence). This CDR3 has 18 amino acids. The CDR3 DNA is TGTGCCAGCAGCTTAGCTGAGTCTAGCGGGGGAAGTCACAATGAGCAGTTCTTC. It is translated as CASSLAESSGGSHNEQFF.

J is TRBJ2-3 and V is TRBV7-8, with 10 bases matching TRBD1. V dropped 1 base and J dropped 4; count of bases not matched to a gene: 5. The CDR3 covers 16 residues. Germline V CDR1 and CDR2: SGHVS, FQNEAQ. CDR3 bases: TGTGCCAGCAGCTTAGGGGCCGGACAGGGGGCAGATACGCAGTATTTT. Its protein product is CASSLGAGQGADTQYF.

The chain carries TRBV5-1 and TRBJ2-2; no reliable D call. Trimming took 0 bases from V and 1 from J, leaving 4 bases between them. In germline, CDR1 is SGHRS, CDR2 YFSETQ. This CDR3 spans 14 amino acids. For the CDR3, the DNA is TGCGCCAGCAGCTTGGTATGGAACACCGGGGAGCTGTTTTTT. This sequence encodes CASSLVWNTGELFF.

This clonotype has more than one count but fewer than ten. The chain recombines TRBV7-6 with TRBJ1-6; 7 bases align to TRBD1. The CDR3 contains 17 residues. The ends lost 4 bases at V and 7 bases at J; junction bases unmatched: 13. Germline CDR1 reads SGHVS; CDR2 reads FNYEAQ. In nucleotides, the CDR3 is TGTGCCAGCAGCTCGGCCCTCCTGACAGGGTGGAATTCACCCCTCCACTTT. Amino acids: CASSSALLTGWNSPLHF.

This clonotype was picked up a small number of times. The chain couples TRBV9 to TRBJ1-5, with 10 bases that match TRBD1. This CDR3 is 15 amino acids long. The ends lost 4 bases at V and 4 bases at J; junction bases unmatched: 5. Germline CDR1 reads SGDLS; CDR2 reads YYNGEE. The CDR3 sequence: CASSRQGARNQPQHF. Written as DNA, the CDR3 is TGTGCCAGCAGCCGACAGGGGGCAAGAAATCAGCCCCAGCATTTT.

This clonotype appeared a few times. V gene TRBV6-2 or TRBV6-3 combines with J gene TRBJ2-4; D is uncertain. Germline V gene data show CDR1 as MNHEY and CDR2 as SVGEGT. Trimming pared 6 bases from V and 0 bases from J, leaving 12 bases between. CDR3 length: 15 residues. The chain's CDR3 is CASSQLDIAKNIQYF. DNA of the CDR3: TGTGCCAGCAGCCAGTTGGATATAGCCAAAAACATTCAGTACTTC.

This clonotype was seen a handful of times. As DNA, the CDR3 is TGTGCCAGCAGTGAAGGGAGGCAGGGGGCAAACGAGCAGTACTTC. Protein sequence: CASSEGRQGANEQYF. J is TRBJ2-7 and V is TRBV2; the match to TRBD1 covers 8 bases. CDR1 is SNHLY, CDR2 FYNNEI, per germline. J gave up 5 bases and V 1 base, and 7 bases lay outside the gene matches. This CDR3 is 15 amino acids long.

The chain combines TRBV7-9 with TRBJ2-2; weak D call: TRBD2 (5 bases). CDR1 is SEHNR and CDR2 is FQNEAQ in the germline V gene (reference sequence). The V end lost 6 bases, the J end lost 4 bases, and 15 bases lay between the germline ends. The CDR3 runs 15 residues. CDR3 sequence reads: CASRTGIRSTGELFF. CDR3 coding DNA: TGTGCCAGCAGAACCGGGATCCGAAGCACCGGGGAGCTGTTTTTT.

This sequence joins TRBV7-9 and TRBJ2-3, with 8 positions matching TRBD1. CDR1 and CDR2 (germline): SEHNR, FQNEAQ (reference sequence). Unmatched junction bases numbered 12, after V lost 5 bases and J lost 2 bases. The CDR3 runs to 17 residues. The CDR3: CASSPMTGTGFTDTQYF. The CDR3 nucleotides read TGTGCCAGCAGCCCAATGACCGGGACAGGATTCACAGATACGCAGTATTTT.

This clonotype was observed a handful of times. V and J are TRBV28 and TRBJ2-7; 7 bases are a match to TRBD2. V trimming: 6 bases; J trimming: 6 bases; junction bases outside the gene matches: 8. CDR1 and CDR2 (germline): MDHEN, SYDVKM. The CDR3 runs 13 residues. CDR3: CASSPWGGREQYF. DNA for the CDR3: TGTGCCAGCAGCCCCTGGGGAGGGCGCGAGCAGTACTTC.